This TCR beta chain is drawn from a study of cytomegalovirus exposure and HLA in healthy donors. PCR was performed using 60 Vbeta and 13 Jbeta primers. Measured with immunoSEQ multiplex PCR; TCRdb has only the in-frame clones, and not every one. The sample totals about 200,000 clones. The source material was PBMCs. The TCR was taken from a woman aged 25 to 45 in good health and CMV-seropositive.

CDR3 in amino acids: CASSPVSRESNYGYTF. The CDR3 DNA reads as TGTGCCAGCAGCCCCGTGTCGAGGGAATCTAACTATGGCTACACCTTC. The rearrangement uses TRBV7-2 and TRBJ1-2; no definite D call. Germline V gene lookup returns CDR1 SGHTA and CDR2 FQGNSA. CDR3 size: 16 residues. The germline V and J ends were trimmed by 5 bases and 0 bases, with 16 bases remaining between them.